Listed here are 10 T cell receptor beta chains from one sample, sequenced in a study of cytomegalovirus exposure and HLA in healthy donors. Clones were read by immunoSEQ multiplex PCR, and TCRdb kept only the in-frame ones, dropping some. The data hold approximately 270,000 clones, with nearly 90% observed a single time. Specimen: PBMCs. The source is a woman under 30 in good health and CMV-seronegative.

This chain links TRBV28 with TRBJ1-2, with D possibly being TRBD1 (6 bases). Germline CDR1 reads MDHEN; CDR2 reads SYDVKM. V lost 0 bases and J lost 7, with 9 bases in between. This CDR3 comprises 13 residues. The CDR3 sequence: CASSLWQGSGYTF. CDR3 coding DNA: TGTGCCAGCAGTTTATGGCAGGGGAGTGGCTACACCTTC.

J is TRBJ2-2 and V is TRBV9; TRBD2 might be the D (6 bases). Germline assignment: CDR1 SGDLS and CDR2 YYNGEE. This CDR3 has 15 residues. V was shortened by 3 bases and J by 4 bases, with 13 bases between the two germline ends. CDR3 nucleotide sequence: TGTGCCAGCAGCGGCGGGACCACCCCCACCGGGGAGCTGTTTTTT. It translates to CASSGGTTPTGELFF.

This clone was recorded only once. The chain combines TRBV7-6 with TRBJ1-4; possible D gene TRBD1, 6 bases. V was pared by 1 base and J by 7 bases, with 10 bases between. The V gene's germline CDR1 is SGHVS and CDR2 FNYEAQ. The CDR3 spans 14 residues. CDR3 in amino acids: CASSLEAGAEKLFF. The CDR3 DNA follows: TGTGCCAGCAGCTTAGAAGCGGGGGCTGAAAAACTGTTTTTT.

The chain employs TRBV2 and TRBJ1-2; 9 bases align to TRBD1. V shed 6 bases, J shed 6 bases, and the junction held 2 bases outside the gene matches. From germline, CDR1 is SNHLY and CDR2 FYNNEI. This CDR3 has 12 residues. Written as DNA, the CDR3 is TGTGCCAGCAGCCGGGACAGGGATGGCTACACCTTC. It codes for CASSRDRDGYTF.

The chain combines TRBV6-5 with TRBJ1-2, with 11 bases lining up with TRBD1. Germline V gene lookup returns CDR1 MNHEY and CDR2 SVGAGI. With 4 bases clipped from V and 4 bases from J, the junction kept 2 bases outside the gene matches. The CDR3 runs to 14 residues. CDR3 protein: CASSSGTGGYGYTF. For the CDR3, the DNA is TGTGCCAGCAGTTCCGGGACAGGGGGCTATGGCTACACCTTC.

The sample holds one count of this clone. This sequence joins TRBV18 and TRBJ1-5, with 8 bases that match TRBD1. Germline V gene data show CDR1 as KGHSH and CDR2 as LQKENI. Losses at the gene ends were 3 bases for V and 2 bases for J; bases not matched to a gene: 3. The CDR3 is made up of 15 amino acids. Here the CDR3 DNA reads TGTGCCAGCTCACCGGCAGGGGGCCGCAATCAGCCCCAGCATTTT. Protein: CASSPAGGRNQPQHF.

The chain combines TRBV5-5 with TRBJ1-2, with 10 positions matching TRBD1. Germline V gene lookup returns CDR1 SGHKS and CDR2 YYEKEE (reference sequence). The CDR3 is 14 residues long. Trimming removed 4 bases from V and 8 bases from J; junction bases left unmatched: 8. CDR3 residues: CASSATGGVYGYTF. The CDR3 region has the DNA TGTGCCAGCAGCGCGACAGGGGGCGTATACGGCTACACCTTC. Based on the CDR3 plus reference TRBV5-5 and TRBJ1-2, the full variable domain is DAGVTQSPTHLIKTRGQQVTLRCSPISGHKSVSWYQQVLGQGPQFIFQYYEKEERGRGNFPDRFSARQFPNYSSELNVNALLLGDSALYLCASSATGGVYGYTFGSGTRLTVV.

The chain is built from TRBV27 and TRBJ1-4; 12 nucleotides match TRBD1. This CDR3 has 16 residues. CDR1 is MNHEY, CDR2 SMNVEV, per germline (reference sequence). V trimming: 5 bases; J trimming: 8 bases; junction bases outside the gene matches: 9. Here the CDR3 reads CASSPGTGGAWEKLFF. CDR3 in DNA: TGTGCCAGCAGTCCCGGGACAGGGGGCGCATGGGAAAAACTGTTTTTT. The variable domain in full, completed from reference TRBV27 and TRBJ1-4, reads EAQVTQNPRYLITVTGKKLTVTCSQNMNHEYMSWYRQDPGLGLRQIYYSMNVEVTDKGDVPEGYKVSRKEKRNFPLILESPSPNQTSLYFCASSPGTGGAWEKLFFGSGTQLSVL.

Regarding this clone: Other DNA sequences in the same sample also yield this CDR3. The rearrangement uses TRBV18 and TRBJ2-2, with 9 bases fitting TRBD1. This CDR3 region has 16 residues. After removal of 1 base from V and 2 bases from J, the junction contained 2 bases not matched to a gene. Germline-derived CDR1 and CDR2 are KGHSH and LQKENI. The CDR3 sequence is CASSPQGQGNTGELFF. In DNA form, the CDR3 reads TGTGCCAGCTCACCACAGGGACAGGGAAACACCGGGGAGCTGTTTTTT.

This chain connects TRBV4-3 to TRBJ2-6; D is unresolved. CDR1 is LGHNA, CDR2 YSLEER, per germline. V lost 0 bases and J 1 base, leaving 13 bases between the germline ends. CDR3 length: 18 residues. In DNA, the CDR3 is TGCGCCAGCAGCCAAGAAGGAGTCAGTTTTTCTGGGGCCAACGTCCTGACTTTC. The encoded protein is CASSQEGVSFSGANVLTF.